This record covers a single TCR beta chain. These data belong to a study of cytotoxic CD8 clonotypes in ibrutinib-treated CLL. The CDR3 loop spans 16 amino acids. Germline CDR1 and CDR2: MGHRA and YSYEKL. Trimming at V came to 3 bases and at J to 3 bases, leaving 8 bases not matched to a gene. Sequencing was performed with immunoSEQ multiplex PCR; in TCRdb, only in-frame clones are kept and a portion is missing. In the table there are about 150,000 clones, about 78% of which are singletons. This chain connects TRBV4-1 to TRBJ2-1; 7 bases align to TRBD2. The sequence came from a human donor with chronic lymphocytic leukemia. The specimen comprised PBMCs, sampled after 24 months of ibrutinib treatment. The CDR3 DNA reads TGCGCCAGCAGCCAGGCGAGCGGGACCCTCTACAATGAGCAGTTCTTC. Translated: CASSQASGTLYNEQFF.